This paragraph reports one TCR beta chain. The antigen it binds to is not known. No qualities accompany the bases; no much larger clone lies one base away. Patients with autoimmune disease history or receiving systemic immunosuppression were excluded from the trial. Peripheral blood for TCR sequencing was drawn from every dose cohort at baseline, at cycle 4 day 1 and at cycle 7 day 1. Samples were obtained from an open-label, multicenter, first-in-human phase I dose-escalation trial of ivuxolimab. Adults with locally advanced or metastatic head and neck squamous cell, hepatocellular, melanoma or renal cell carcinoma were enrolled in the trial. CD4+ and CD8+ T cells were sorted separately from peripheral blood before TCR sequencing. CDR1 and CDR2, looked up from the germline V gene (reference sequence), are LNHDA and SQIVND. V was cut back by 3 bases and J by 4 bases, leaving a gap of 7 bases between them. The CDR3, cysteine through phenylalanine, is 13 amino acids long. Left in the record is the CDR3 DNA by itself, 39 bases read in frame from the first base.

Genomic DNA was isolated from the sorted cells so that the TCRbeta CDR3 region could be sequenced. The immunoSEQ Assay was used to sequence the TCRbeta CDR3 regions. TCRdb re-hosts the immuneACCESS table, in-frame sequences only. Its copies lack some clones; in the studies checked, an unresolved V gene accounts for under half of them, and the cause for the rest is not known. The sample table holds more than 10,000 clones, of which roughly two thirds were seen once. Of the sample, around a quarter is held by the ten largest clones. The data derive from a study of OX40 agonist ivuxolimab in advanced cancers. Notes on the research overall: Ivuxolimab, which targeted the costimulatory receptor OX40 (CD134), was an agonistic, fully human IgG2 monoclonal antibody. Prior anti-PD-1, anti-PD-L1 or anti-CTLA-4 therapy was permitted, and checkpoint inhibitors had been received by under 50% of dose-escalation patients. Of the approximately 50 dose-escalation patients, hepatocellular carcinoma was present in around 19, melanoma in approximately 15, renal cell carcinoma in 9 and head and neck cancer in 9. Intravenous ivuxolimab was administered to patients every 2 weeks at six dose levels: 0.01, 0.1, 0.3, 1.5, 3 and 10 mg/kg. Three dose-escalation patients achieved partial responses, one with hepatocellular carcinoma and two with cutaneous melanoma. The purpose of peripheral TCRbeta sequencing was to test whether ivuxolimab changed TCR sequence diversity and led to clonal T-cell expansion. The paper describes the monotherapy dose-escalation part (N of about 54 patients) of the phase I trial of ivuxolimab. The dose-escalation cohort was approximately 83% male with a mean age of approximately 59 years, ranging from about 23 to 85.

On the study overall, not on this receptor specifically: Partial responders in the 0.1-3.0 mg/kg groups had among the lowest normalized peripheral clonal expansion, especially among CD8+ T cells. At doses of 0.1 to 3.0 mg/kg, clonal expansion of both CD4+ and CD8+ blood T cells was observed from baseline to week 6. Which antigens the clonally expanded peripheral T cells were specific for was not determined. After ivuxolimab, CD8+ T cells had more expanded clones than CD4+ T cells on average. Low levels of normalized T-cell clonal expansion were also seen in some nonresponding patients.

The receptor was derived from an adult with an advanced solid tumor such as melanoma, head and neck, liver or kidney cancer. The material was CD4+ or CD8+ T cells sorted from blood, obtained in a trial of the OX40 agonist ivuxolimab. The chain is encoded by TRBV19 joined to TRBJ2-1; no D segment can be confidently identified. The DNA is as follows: TGTGCCAGTAGTATGGATCCGTACAATGAGCAGTTCTTC. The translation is CASSMDPYNEQFF.